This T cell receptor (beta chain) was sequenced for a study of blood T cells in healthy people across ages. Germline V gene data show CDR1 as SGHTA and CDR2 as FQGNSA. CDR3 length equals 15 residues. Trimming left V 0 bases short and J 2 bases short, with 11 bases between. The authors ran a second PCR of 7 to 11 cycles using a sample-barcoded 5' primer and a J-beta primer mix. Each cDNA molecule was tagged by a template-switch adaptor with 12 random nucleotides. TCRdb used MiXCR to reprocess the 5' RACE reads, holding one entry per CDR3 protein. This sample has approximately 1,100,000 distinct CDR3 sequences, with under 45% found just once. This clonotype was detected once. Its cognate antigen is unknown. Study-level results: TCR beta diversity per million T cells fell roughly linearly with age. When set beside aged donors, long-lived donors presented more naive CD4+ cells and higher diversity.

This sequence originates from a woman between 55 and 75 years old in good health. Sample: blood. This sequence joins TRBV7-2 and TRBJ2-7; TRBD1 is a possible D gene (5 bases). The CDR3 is CASSLAWGPPYEQYF. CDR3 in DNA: TGTGCCAGCAGCTTAGCGTGGGGCCCACCCTACGAGCAGTACTTC.